Listed below are T cell receptor beta chains from one sample, sequenced in a study of graft-versus-host responses after intestinal transplantation. The method was immunoSEQ multiplex PCR; TCRdb's version includes in-frame clones alone and lacks a portion of them. The sample records fewer than 45,000 clones, around 94% being singletons. The sequencing used PBMCs, collected 16 days after intestinal transplant. The receptor source for this set is a human patient who received an intestinal transplant, so some T cells may come from the graft donor. Both conserved end residues are part of each CDR3. D genes are given only for firm matches. The listing skips clone size in some rows; elsewhere it reads once, few, many or a size class.

V	size	J	D	length	CDR3	DNA
TRBV19	.	TRBJ2-3	TRBD1	15	CASSIWTGGTDTQYF	TGTGCCAGTAGTATCTGGACAGGGGGGACAGATACGCAGTATTTT
TRBV28	few	TRBJ2-4	TRBD2	19	CASSLPGGASGSGKNIQYF	TGTGCCAGCAGTTTACCGGGGGGGGCTTCAGGGTCGGGTAAAAACATTCAGTACTTC
TRBV18	.	TRBJ1-4	.	15	CASSPGGGSNEKLFF	TGTGCCAGCTCACCAGGCGGGGGCTCGAATGAAAAACTGTTTTTT
TRBV7-3	.	TRBJ1-2	.	16	CASSLKGLDPVYGYTF	TGTGCCAGCAGCTTAAAGGGGTTGGACCCCGTCTATGGCTACACCTTC
TRBV2	.	TRBJ2-1	TRBD2	14	CAIALAGSDNEQFF	TGTGCCATTGCGTTAGCGGGATCGGACAATGAGCAGTTCTTC
TRBV27	.	TRBJ2-1	TRBD2	17	CASSLGGTSRGYNEQFF	TGTGCCAGCAGTTTAGGCGGGACTAGCAGGGGTTACAATGAGCAGTTCTTC
TRBV25-1	.	TRBJ2-2	.	14	CASSDRDGTGELFF	TGTGCCAGCAGTGATCGGGACGGCACCGGGGAGCTGTTTTTT
TRBV4-1	.	TRBJ2-7	.	16	CASSQVDSNTFYEQYF	TGCGCCAGCAGCCAAGTAGACAGCAATACCTTCTACGAGCAGTACTTC
TRBV28	.	TRBJ1-4	.	15	CASSLIGWANEKLFF	TGTGCCAGCAGTTTGATTGGGTGGGCTAATGAAAAACTGTTTTTT
TRBV7-2	.	TRBJ1-2	.	15	CASSPSEGPGYGYTF	TGTGCCAGCAGCCCATCCGAGGGGCCGGGCTATGGCTACACCTTC
TRBV9	.	TRBJ1-4	.	15	CASSVAGTYNEKLFF	TGTGCCAGCAGCGTGGCCGGGACATACAATGAAAAACTGTTTTTT
TRBV27	.	TRBJ1-5	.	13	CASSLERNQPQHF	TGTGCCAGCAGTCTAGAGAGAAATCAGCCCCAGCATTTT
TRBV15	.	TRBJ2-7	.	14	CATTAGLGNYEQYF	TGTGCCACCACCGCGGGATTGGGTAACTACGAGCAGTACTTC
TRBV9	.	TRBJ2-1	.	14	CASSVAAGVNEQFF	TGTGCCAGCAGCGTAGCGGCAGGGGTCAATGAGCAGTTCTTC
TRBV4-1	.	TRBJ1-5	.	16	CASSPRGRGQGQPQHF	TGCGCCAGCAGCCCGAGAGGGCGGGGCCAGGGTCAGCCCCAGCATTTT
TRBV28	.	TRBJ2-3	.	14	CASSSRTGTDTQYF	TGTGCCAGCAGTTCCAGGACAGGCACAGATACGCAGTATTTT